This T cell receptor beta chain was sequenced during a study of blood T cells in healthy people across ages (dated by TCRdb to the mid-2010s). General notes on the study: Template switching captured roughly one uniquely barcoded TCR beta cDNA molecule per two T cells in model experiments. Using deep sequencing normalized with unique cDNA molecular identifiers, the study measured how TCR beta repertoire diversity changes with age. Four age groups were formed from the donors: young (average roughly 15 years), middle-aged (approximately 40), aged (more than 55) and long-lived (about 80). Donors of different ages were randomly distributed across sequencing lanes to avoid experimental bias. The study analyzed two additional independent replicas of 1 million unique cDNA reads from the same blood draw for two donors, one aged 18 to 30 and one aged 80 or older.

The library was produced with 5' RACE. The sequencer listed for this sample is Illumina HiSeq 2500. The second PCR ran for about 7 to 11 cycles and used a J-beta primer mix along with a sample-barcoded 5' primer. A template-switch 5' adaptor carrying 12 random nucleotides introduced a unique molecular identifier onto each TCR beta cDNA molecule. Each sample yielded at least 3 million CDR3-containing paired-end reads. First-strand cDNA was synthesized from all RNA with the Mint cDNA synthesis kit, primed by a TRBC-specific oligonucleotide. All cDNA was treated with uracil-DNA glycosylase and then went through a first 18-cycle PCR with the universal primers M1SS and BC2_uni_R. Under the source paper's analysis protocol: For normalization, 1 million high-quality reads were randomly selected from each sample, with every read carrying a distinct molecular identifier. Instead of being binned into consensus sequences, reads that shared molecular identifiers were thrown out. MiTCR, set to a Q25 quality threshold and the strictest error-elimination algorithm, was used for CDR3 identification, clonotype clustering and error correction. A nonparametric unseen species model with Euler transformation was used to estimate a lower bound on total TCR beta diversity. TCRdb reworked the public reads: Q25 trimming with fastp, MiXCR clone assembly, productive beta chains retained. Rows are combined by CDR3 protein, so each entry shows the most common genes and DNA. What appears here as the V and J calls and clone size reflects TCRdb's work, not the paper's. This sample gives some 900,000 distinct CDR3 sequences in total; about 48% of them show up just once. The top ten clonotypes cover 13% of the sample.

Donors were a few dozen systemically healthy Caucasian individuals from Russia aged roughly 6 to 90 years. Around 10 milliliters of peripheral blood were drawn from each donor into EDTA-treated Vacutainer tubes. Ficoll-Paque density-gradient centrifugation was used to isolate PBMCs, with at least 7 million per sample. Trizol reagent was used to extract total RNA from PBMCs, with at least 5 micrograms per sample. For every donor, an aliquot of PBMCs went through flow cytometry to measure the percentages of naive CD45RAhigh/CD27high T cells. What the research found in general, with its limitations: Compared with the aged group, more naive CD4+ T cells, fewer expanded clones and increased TCR diversity were shown by the long-lived group, suggesting age selection. Since profiling was done on bulk unsorted PBMCs, naive and antigen-experienced compartments could not be conclusively compared. Donor CMV infection status was unknown, potentially confounding age-related changes in expanded clonotypes. There was a strong correlation between observed TCR beta diversity and the percentage of naive T cells measured by flow cytometry. Total diversity estimates from one million sequenced T cells were considered lower bounds and underestimates. As age increased, observed TCR beta diversity per million T cells dropped in a roughly linear way, and a significant reduction was already evident by age about 40.

A remark on this clonotype: This clone's antigen is unknown. The record has no base qualities; no much larger clone is one base away.

Per the germline V gene, MNHEY is the CDR1 and SVGEGT is the CDR2. The CDR3 sequence holds 12 residues, the cysteine and phenylalanine included. Only the CDR3 DNA is retained, 36 bases long and in frame from the first base. V was cut back by 3 bases and J by 7 bases, leaving a gap of 9 bases between them. Sequenced sample: blood. This clonotype originated in a man aged 25 to 45 in good health. The chain joins TRBV6-2 or TRBV6-3 to TRBJ1-1; the D gene is perhaps TRBD1, on 5 matching bases. CDR3 region: CASSYKGLEAFF. Read as DNA, the sequence is TGTGCCAGCAGTTATAAGGGGCTTGAAGCTTTCTTT.